Listed below are T cell receptor beta chains from one sample, sequenced in a study of vaccination effects on CD4 cells after COVID-19. Assay used: immunoSEQ multiplex PCR; TCRdb lists only in-frame clones, some missing. The repertoire holds 20,000 to 30,000 clones, with 74% as singletons. Antigens of these TCRs are unknown. The sample here was CD4+ T cells from PBMCs cultured with SARS-CoV-2 spike peptides, taken before COVID-19 vaccination. These TCRs come from a human donor who received a COVID-19 vaccine. CDR3s include the opening cysteine and the closing phenylalanine or tryptophan. Each record gives: V gene, D gene, J gene, clone size, CDR3 DNA, CDR3 protein. A D gene is named only where the DNA matches it firmly. Some rows mark clone size as missing; the rest say once, few, many or name a class of expanded clone.

TRBV2	TRBD1	TRBJ2-1	few	TGTGCCAGCAGTGAAGACAGGGGAAGCTACAATGAGCAGTTCTTC	CASSEDRGSYNEQFF
TRBV6-1	TRBD2	TRBJ2-5	.	TGTGCCAGCAGTGGACTCGCGGGAGGCGTTCAAGAGACCCAGTACTTC	CASSGLAGGVQETQYF
TRBV5-1	TRBD2	TRBJ2-7	few	TGCGCCAGCAGCCTTGAAGCGGGGGGGTCCTACGAGCAGTACTTC	CASSLEAGGSYEQYF
TRBV6-5	TRBD1	TRBJ2-7	few	TGTGCCAGCAGTCGTCCGGGACAGCTCTACGAGCAGTACTTC	CASSRPGQLYEQYF
TRBV5-1	.	TRBJ2-7	few	TGCGCCAGCAGCTTGGGGTCCAACGAGCAGTACTTC	CASSLGSNEQYF
TRBV3-1/TRBV3-2	.	TRBJ1-5	.	TGTGCCAGCAGCCAAGTTCAGGGCGTTCAGCCCCAGCATTTT	CASSQVQGVQPQHF
TRBV12-3/TRBV12-4	.	TRBJ1-5	.	TGTGCCAGCAGTTTTTATGGAGGACAGCATTTT	CASSFYGGQHF
TRBV25-1	.	TRBJ2-1	.	TGTGCCAGCAGTTCACCGAGGGCCCGCAAAATCCATGAGCAGTTCTTC	CASSSPRARKIHEQFF
TRBV5-4	TRBD2	TRBJ2-2	few	TGTGCCAGCAGCTTGGGAGGACTAGCGGGGGGAAGGAACACCGGGGAGCTGTTTTTT	CASSLGGLAGGRNTGELFF
TRBV5-6	.	TRBJ2-5	.	TGTGCCAGCAGCTTGTGGAATCCGGAGACCCAGTACTTC	CASSLWNPETQYF
TRBV30	TRBD1	TRBJ1-6	few	TGTGCCTGGCTAGGACAGGTGACAAATTCACCCCTCCACTTT	CAWLGQVTNSPLHF
TRBV6-5	.	TRBJ1-1	.	TGTGCCAGCAGCAAGACCTGGGGGGACACTGAAGCTTTCTTT	CASSKTWGDTEAFF
TRBV11-2	.	TRBJ2-1	.	TGTGCCAGCAGCGTCCTCGGTAGATCCTACAATGAGCAGTTCTTC	CASSVLGRSYNEQFF
TRBV10-2	TRBD2	TRBJ2-1	few	TGCGCCAGCATTCCGGGACTAGCGGGCCCCCGAGAGCAGTTCTTC	CASIPGLAGPREQFF
TRBV3-1/TRBV3-2	TRBD2	TRBJ2-1	.	TGTGCCAGCAGACTAGCGGGGGAGAATGAGCAGTTCTTC	CASRLAGENEQFF
TRBV6-1	TRBD2	TRBJ2-1	.	TGTGCCAGCAGTGTACGGGGTAGCGGGAGTGCCGATGAGCAGTTCTTC	CASSVRGSGSADEQFF
TRBV10-3	.	TRBJ2-3	once	TGTGCCATCAGTGAGTCTGCTAGTCATAGCACAGATACGCAGTATTTT	CAISESASHSTDTQYF
TRBV29-1	.	TRBJ2-1	.	TGCAGCGTTGTCTCGGCAGGTCGGTTTGAGCAGTTCTTC	CSVVSAGRFEQFF
TRBV7-9	.	TRBJ1-5	.	TGTGCCAGCAGCTTGGGCGAAGAGCCCCAGCATTTT	CASSLGEEPQHF
TRBV10-3	TRBD1	TRBJ1-2	.	TGTGCCATCAGTGAGTTGACAGGGGGTAACTATGGCTACACCTTC	CAISELTGGNYGYTF
TRBV30	.	TRBJ2-5	.	TGTGCCTGGAACCGGGGATCGCAAGAGACCCAGTACTTC	CAWNRGSQETQYF
TRBV18	.	TRBJ1-5	.	TGTGCCAGCTCACCGGGTAGCAATCAGCCCCAGCATTTT	CASSPGSNQPQHF
TRBV7-2	TRBD1	TRBJ2-1	.	TGTGCCAGCAGTCGGACAGGGGGTGAGCAGTTCTTC	CASSRTGGEQFF
TRBV10-1	.	TRBJ2-3	medium-sized	TGCGCCAGCAGCCAAGGACATGCAACAGATACGCAGTATTTT	CASSQGHATDTQYF
TRBV5-1	.	TRBJ2-3	.	TGCGCCAGCATGATAGGGCAGGGCACAGATACGCAGTATTTT	CASMIGQGTDTQYF
TRBV11-2	.	TRBJ1-5	.	TGTGCCAGCAGCTTGCAGGGCCTTCAGCCCCAGCATTTT	CASSLQGLQPQHF
TRBV11-3	TRBD2	TRBJ2-3	.	TGTGCCAGCAGCCTAGCGGGGGCCACAGATACGCAGTATTTT	CASSLAGATDTQYF
TRBV9	.	TRBJ1-2	.	TGTGCCAGCAGCGTAGGGGCCCGAGGCTACACCTTC	CASSVGARGYTF
TRBV7-2	.	TRBJ2-3	.	TGTGCCAGCAGTCCGAATAATAGGGCAGATACGCAGTATTTT	CASSPNNRADTQYF
TRBV7-6	.	TRBJ1-3	.	TGTGCCACGGAGGTAGCTGGAAACACCATATATTTT	CATEVAGNTIYF
TRBV3-1/TRBV3-2	.	TRBJ1-3	.	TGTGCCAGCTGGGGTTCTGGAAACACCATATATTTT	CASWGSGNTIYF
TRBV5-8	.	TRBJ1-6	.	TGTGCCAGCAGTCCATCCGGGACACAGTATTCACCCCTCCACTTT	CASSPSGTQYSPLHF
TRBV29-1	.	TRBJ2-7	.	TGCAGCGTTGAGGACTCGGGAACCACTAACGAGCAGTACTTC	CSVEDSGTTNEQYF
TRBV7-9	TRBD1	TRBJ1-5	.	TGTGCCAGCAGCTTAGGACAGGGAGGGCAGCCCCAGCATTTT	CASSLGQGGQPQHF
TRBV6-1	TRBD1	TRBJ1-5	.	TGTGCCAGCAGTGAAGAGGCGGGACAGGGGCGGAGGGGAGATCAGCCCCAGCATTTT	CASSEEAGQGRRGDQPQHF
TRBV6-5	.	TRBJ1-6	.	TGTGCCAGCAGGCGGACTTCGACGAATTCACCCCTCCACTTT	CASRRTSTNSPLHF
TRBV10-2	.	TRBJ2-5	.	TGCGCCAGCAGTGCATCCTCTTGGGAGACCCAGTACTTC	CASSASSWETQYF
TRBV5-1	TRBD1	TRBJ2-7	.	TGCGCCAGCAGCTACAGGGGATTGTACGAGCAGTACTTC	CASSYRGLYEQYF
TRBV6-1	.	TRBJ2-5	.	TGTGCCAGCAGTGAATCAGGCACGGGGAAAGAGACCCAGTACTTC	CASSESGTGKETQYF
TRBV6-5	.	TRBJ1-2	.	TGTGCCAGCAGTTACTCCCAGGGCGGGGGCTATGGCTACACCTTC	CASSYSQGGGYGYTF
TRBV7-2	TRBD1	TRBJ1-1	.	TGTGCCAGCAGCCCGTTGGGCGGGACAGGGGTTATGAACACTGAAGCTTTCTTT	CASSPLGGTGVMNTEAFF
TRBV6-5	.	TRBJ1-3	.	TGTGCCAGCAGGGAGGGGGGGGCTGGAAACACCATATATTTT	CASREGGAGNTIYF
TRBV6-4	.	TRBJ1-1	.	TGTGCCAGCAGTGACCGCCAGTACACTGAAGCTTTCTTT	CASSDRQYTEAFF